The 7 T cell receptor beta chains below were found in one sample sequenced in a study of blood T cell repertoires in COVID-19. The method was immunoSEQ multiplex PCR; TCRdb's version includes in-frame clones alone and lacks a portion of them. The table has 80,000 or so clones, around 80% seen once. Input material: peripheral blood. The source is a human donor in a cohort sampled during active COVID-19.

J is TRBJ2-7 and V is TRBV6-5; TRBD2 might be the D (6 bases). This CDR3 has 13 residues. Trimming took off 6 bases at V and 2 bases at J, with 11 bases between the two ends. Per the germline V gene, CDR1 is MNHEY and CDR2 is SVGAGI. The CDR3 here is CASSWSGAYEQYF. CDR3 coding DNA: TGTGCCAGCAGCTGGTCGGGAGCCTACGAGCAGTACTTC.

The chain uses TRBV12-3 or TRBV12-4 and TRBJ1-2; no firm D call. The CDR3 has 12 residues. V lost 1 base to trimming and J lost 8 bases, with 8 bases between them. The DNA for the CDR3 is TGTGCCAGCAGTTTAGATAGGAGCGGCTACACCTTC. It is translated as CASSLDRSGYTF.

The V and J genes are TRBV24-1 and TRBJ1-5; 7 nucleotides match TRBD1. The CDR3 sequence is 9 residues long. In germline, CDR1 is KGHDR, CDR2 SFDVKD. With 11 bases clipped from V and 12 bases from J, the junction kept 3 bases outside the gene matches. The CDR3 spells CAKQGLQHF. The CDR3 DNA sequence: TGTGCCAAACAGGGGCTCCAGCATTTT.

This clone occurred once. The chain combines TRBV9 with TRBJ2-2, with D tentatively TRBD2 (6 bases). The CDR3 covers 14 residues. The V end was cut by 7 bases, the J end by 1 base, with 11 bases between. Per the germline V gene, CDR1 is SGDLS and CDR2 is YYNGEE. The CDR3 sequence: CASARGGNTGELFF. CDR3 DNA sequence: TGTGCCAGCGCGAGGGGAGGGAACACCGGGGAGCTGTTTTTT.

The chain combines TRBV4-2 with TRBJ1-3, with 11 bases matching TRBD1. V shed 4 bases and J 4 bases; nucleotides not matched to a gene: 6. The germline V gene encodes CDR1 LGHNA and CDR2 YNFKEQ. The CDR3 extends over 16 amino acids. CDR3 sequence: CASSPEDRGPGNTIYF. The CDR3 nucleotides are TGTGCCAGCAGCCCGGAGGACAGGGGGCCGGGAAACACCATATATTTT.

This clone was counted once. The CDR3 protein is CSVRRTGNIQYF. The CDR3 region has the DNA TGCAGCGTTCGTAGGACAGGGAACATTCAGTACTTC. The V call is TRBV29-1, the J call TRBJ2-4, with 8 positions matching TRBD1. V shed 5 bases, J shed 7 bases, and the junction held 4 bases outside the gene matches. CDR3 size: 12 residues. Germline V gives CDR1 SQVTM, CDR2 ANQGSEA.

The chain is built from TRBV6-6 and TRBJ1-3; D is unresolved. The ends were cut back, 7 bases at V and 2 bases at J, with 6 bases in the middle. CDR3 length equals 12 residues. The germline CDR1 and CDR2 sequences are MNHNY and SVGAGI (reference sequence). The CDR3 DNA reads TGTGCCAGCAAACAGCCTGGAAACACCATATATTTT. Protein: CASKQPGNTIYF.